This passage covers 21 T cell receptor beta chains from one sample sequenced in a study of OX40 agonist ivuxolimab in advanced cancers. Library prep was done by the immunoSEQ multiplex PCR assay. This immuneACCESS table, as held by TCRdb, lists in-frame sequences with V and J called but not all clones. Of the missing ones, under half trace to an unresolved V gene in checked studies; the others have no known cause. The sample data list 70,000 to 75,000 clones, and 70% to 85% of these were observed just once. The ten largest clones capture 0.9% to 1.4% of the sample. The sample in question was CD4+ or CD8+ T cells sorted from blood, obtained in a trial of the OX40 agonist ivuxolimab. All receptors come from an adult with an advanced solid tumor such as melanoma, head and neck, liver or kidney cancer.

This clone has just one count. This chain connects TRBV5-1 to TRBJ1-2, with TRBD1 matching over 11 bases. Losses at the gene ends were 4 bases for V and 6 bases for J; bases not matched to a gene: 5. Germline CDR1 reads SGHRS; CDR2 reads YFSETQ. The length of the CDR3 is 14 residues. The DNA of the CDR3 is TGCGCCAGCAGCCGGGACAGGGGGACGGATGGCTACACCTTC. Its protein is CASSRDRGTDGYTF.

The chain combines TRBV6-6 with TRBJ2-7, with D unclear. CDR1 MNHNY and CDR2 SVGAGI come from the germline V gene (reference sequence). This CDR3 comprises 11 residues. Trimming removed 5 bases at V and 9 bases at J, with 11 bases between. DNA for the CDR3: TGTGCCAGCAGTAACGAATTAGGGCAGTACTTC. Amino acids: CASSNELGQYF.

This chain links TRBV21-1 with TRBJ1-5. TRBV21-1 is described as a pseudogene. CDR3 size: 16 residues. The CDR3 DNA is TGTGCCAGCAGCCATCCAAGACCTAGATCTAATCAGCCCCAGCATTTT. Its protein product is CASSHPRPRSNQPQHF.

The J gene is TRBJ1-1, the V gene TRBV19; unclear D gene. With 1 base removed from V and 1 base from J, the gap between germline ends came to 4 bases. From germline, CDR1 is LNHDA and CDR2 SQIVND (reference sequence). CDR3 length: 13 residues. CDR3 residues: CASSIGRNTEAFF. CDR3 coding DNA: TGTGCCAGTAGTATAGGGCGGAACACTGAAGCTTTCTTT.

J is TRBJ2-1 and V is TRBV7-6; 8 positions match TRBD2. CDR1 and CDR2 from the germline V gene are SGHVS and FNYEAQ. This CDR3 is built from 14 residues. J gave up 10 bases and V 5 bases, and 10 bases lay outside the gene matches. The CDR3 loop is CASSPSGGGGEQFF. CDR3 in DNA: TGTGCCAGCAGCCCATCGGGTGGCGGGGGGGAGCAGTTCTTC.

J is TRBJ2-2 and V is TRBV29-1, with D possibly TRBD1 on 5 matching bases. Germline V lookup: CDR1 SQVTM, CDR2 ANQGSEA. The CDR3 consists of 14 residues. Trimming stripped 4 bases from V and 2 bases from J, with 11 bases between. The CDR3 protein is CSVVGRANTGELFF. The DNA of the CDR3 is TGCAGCGTTGTGGGCAGGGCCAACACCGGGGAGCTGTTTTTT.

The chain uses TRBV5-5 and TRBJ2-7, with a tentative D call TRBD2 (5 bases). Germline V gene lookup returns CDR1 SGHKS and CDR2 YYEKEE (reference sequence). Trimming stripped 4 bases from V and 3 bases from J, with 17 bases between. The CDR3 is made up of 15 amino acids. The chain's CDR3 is CASSVAPGILYEQYF. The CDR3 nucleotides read TGTGCCAGCAGCGTCGCCCCGGGGATTCTCTACGAGCAGTACTTC.

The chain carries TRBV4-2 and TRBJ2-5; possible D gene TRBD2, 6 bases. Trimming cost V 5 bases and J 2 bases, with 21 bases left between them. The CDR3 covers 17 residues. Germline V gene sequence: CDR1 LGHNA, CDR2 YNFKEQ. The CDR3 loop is CASSFWRGSLVQETQYF. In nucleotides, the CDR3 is TGTGCCAGCAGCTTCTGGCGGGGTTCCTTAGTACAAGAGACCCAGTACTTC.

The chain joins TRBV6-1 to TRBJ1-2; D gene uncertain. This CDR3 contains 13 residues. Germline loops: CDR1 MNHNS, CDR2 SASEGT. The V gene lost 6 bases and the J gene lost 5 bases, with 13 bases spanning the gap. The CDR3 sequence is CASRSPVGYGYTF. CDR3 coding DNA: TGTGCCAGCAGGTCTCCCGTGGGGTATGGCTACACCTTC.

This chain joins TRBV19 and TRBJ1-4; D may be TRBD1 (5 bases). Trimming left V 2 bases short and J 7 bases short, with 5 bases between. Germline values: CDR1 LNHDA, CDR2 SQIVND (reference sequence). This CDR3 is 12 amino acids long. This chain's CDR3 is CASSIRGEKLFF. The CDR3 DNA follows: TGTGCCAGTAGTATAAGGGGTGAAAAACTGTTTTTT.

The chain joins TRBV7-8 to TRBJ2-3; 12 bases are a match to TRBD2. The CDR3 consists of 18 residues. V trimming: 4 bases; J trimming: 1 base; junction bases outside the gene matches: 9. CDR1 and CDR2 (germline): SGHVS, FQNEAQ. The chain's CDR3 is CASSSLAGGNLRTDTQYF. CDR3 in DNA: TGTGCCAGCAGCTCTCTAGCGGGGGGGAATCTTCGCACAGATACGCAGTATTTT. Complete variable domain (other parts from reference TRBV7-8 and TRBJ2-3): GAGVSQSPRYKVAKRGQDVALRCDPISGHVSLFWYQQALGQGPEFLTYFQNEAQLDKSGLPSDRFFAERPEGSVSTLKIQRTQQEDSAVYLCASSSLAGGNLRTDTQYFGPGTRLTVL.

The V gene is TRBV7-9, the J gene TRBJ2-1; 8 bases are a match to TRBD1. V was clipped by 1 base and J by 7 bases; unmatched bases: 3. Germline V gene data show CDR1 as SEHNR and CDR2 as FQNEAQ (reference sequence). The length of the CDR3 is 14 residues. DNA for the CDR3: TGTGCCAGCAGCTTAGGGACAGGGTTGAATGAGCAGTTCTTC. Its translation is CASSLGTGLNEQFF.

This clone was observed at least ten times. The CDR3 DNA reads as TGTGCCAGCTCACAGAGAGATCAGAACACTGAAGCTTTCTTT. Translation gives CASSQRDQNTEAFF. J is TRBJ1-1 and V is TRBV18; D remains ambiguous. V lost 4 bases to trimming and J lost 1 base, with 10 bases between them. Germline CDR1 reads KGHSH; CDR2 reads LQKENI. This CDR3 has 14 amino acids.

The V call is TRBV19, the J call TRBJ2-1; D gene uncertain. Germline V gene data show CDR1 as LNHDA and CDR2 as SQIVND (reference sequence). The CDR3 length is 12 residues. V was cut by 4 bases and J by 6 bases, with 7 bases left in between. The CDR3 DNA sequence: TGTGCCAGTAGTACCCGCTCCAATGAGCAGTTCTTC. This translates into CASSTRSNEQFF.

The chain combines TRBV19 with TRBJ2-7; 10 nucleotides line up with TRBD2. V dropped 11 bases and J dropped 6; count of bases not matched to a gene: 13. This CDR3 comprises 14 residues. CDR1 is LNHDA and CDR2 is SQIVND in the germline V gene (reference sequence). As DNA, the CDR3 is TGTGCCGTGGGCCCGCCTAGCGGGGGTTTCGAGCAGTACTTC. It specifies CAVGPPSGGFEQYF.

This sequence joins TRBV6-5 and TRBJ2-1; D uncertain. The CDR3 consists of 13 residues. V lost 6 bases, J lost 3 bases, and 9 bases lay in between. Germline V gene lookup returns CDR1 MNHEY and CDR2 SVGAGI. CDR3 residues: CASSNPIYNEQFF. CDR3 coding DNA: TGTGCCAGCAGCAACCCTATCTACAATGAGCAGTTCTTC.

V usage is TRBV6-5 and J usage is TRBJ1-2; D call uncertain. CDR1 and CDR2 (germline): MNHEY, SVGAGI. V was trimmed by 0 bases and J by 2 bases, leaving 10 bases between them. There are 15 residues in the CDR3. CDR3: CASSYSLGGNYGYTF. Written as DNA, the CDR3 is TGTGCCAGCAGTTACTCGCTTGGTGGGAACTATGGCTACACCTTC.

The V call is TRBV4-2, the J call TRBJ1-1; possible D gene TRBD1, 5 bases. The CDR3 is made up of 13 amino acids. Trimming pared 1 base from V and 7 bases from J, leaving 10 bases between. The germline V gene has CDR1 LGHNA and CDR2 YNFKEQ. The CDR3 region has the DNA TGTGCCAGCAGCCAAGCCGGGGCAGGTGAAGCTTTCTTT. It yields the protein CASSQAGAGEAFF.

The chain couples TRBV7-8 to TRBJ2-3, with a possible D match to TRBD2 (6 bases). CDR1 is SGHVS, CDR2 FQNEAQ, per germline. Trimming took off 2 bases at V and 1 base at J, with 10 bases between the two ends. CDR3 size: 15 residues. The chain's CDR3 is CASSLYGTGTDTQYF. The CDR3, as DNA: TGTGCCAGCAGCTTATACGGGACTGGCACAGATACGCAGTATTTT.

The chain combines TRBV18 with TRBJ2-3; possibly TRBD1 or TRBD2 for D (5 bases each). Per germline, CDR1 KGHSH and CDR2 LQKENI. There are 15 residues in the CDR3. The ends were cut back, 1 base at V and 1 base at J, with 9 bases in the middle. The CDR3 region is CASSPLVGGTDTQYF. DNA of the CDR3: TGTGCCAGCTCACCACTTGTGGGGGGCACAGATACGCAGTATTTT.

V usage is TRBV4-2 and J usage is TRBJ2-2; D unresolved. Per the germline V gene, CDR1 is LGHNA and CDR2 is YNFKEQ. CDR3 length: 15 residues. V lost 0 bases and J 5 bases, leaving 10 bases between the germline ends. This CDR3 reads CASSQDLRATGELFF. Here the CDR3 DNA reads TGTGCCAGCAGCCAAGATCTCCGTGCGACCGGGGAGCTGTTTTTT.